This section outlines one TCR beta chain sequence together with its context. How the authors handled the data: Nucleated cell counts were estimated from reference gene primer amplification. Repertoires were generated with immunoSEQ multiplex PCR, while TCRdb's copy carries only in-frame clones and drops some. V, J and clone size are those of that table, while D and trimming were read from the DNA. The table includes over 45,000 clones, around 91% detected once. The entry originates in a study of blood T cell repertoires in COVID-19. Study overall: Sites in the United States, Italy and Spain provided acute and convalescent COVID-19 samples. Nucleic acid was either cDNA or gDNA, and it came from T cells, B-cell-depleted T cells, or PBMCs.

Trimming cost V 1 base and J 2 bases, with 12 bases left between them. The germline CDR1 and CDR2 sequences are LGHDT and YNNKEL (reference sequence). The CDR3 extends over 17 amino acids. The clonotype was recovered from a woman aged 55 to 70 with active COVID-19. The chain employs TRBV3-1 (or the pseudogene TRBV3-2) and TRBJ2-6, with D possibly matching TRBD2 (5 bases). Sequences were obtained from peripheral blood. The CDR3 protein is CASSQGGGSAGANVLTF. The CDR3 DNA follows: TGTGCCAGCAGCCAAGGAGGTGGGAGCGCTGGGGCCAACGTCCTGACTTTC.